The clone carrying this T cell receptor beta chain was detected only a few times. These data originate in a study of metastatic and nonmetastatic thyroid tumors. None of the patients had undergone any treatment ahead of thyroid surgery. The CDR3 consists of 11 residues. V lost 4 bases and J 4 bases, leaving 4 bases between the germline ends. The germline V gene has CDR1 MDHEN and CDR2 SYDVKM. Per the authors' pipeline: Between-group CDR3 differences, defined by clinicopathological status, yielded a distant-metastasis classifier for papillary thyroid cancer. With MiXCR, TCRdb reprocessed the PCR reads. The V and J calls come from TCRdb's annotation, not from the publication. The profile shows approximately 20,000 clones, 35% to 40% of them singletons.

The clonotype was recovered from a female donor with papillary thyroid cancer or a benign thyroid nodule (not recorded which). Some clones in this sample may be carry-over from other donors' samples. Sequences were obtained from tumor tissue. V is TRBV28 and J is TRBJ1-1; no clear D. The CDR3 DNA sequence: TGTGCCAGCAGTTACAGCACTGAAGCTTTCTTT. Protein product: CASSYSTEAFF.